Listed below are T cell receptor beta chains from one sample, sequenced in a study of blood T cell repertoires in COVID-19. Repertoires were generated with immunoSEQ multiplex PCR, while TCRdb's copy carries only in-frame clones and drops some. The sample holds 150,000 to 200,000 clones, approximately 85% seen once. Sequencing used peripheral blood. The receptors were sampled from a human donor with active or convalescent COVID-19. The donor label of this sample is uncertain. CDR3s include the opening cysteine and the closing phenylalanine or tryptophan. The D gene is left open where the match is weak. A row's size may be missing; if present it is once, few, many or a size class.

>few|TRBJ2-7|TRBV2|TRBD2
CASSILAGAVSTYEQYF
TGTGCCAGCAGTATTTTAGCGGGAGCCGTTTCGACCTACGAGCAGTACTTC
>.|TRBJ1-2|TRBV28|TRBD1
CASRSGQGNYGYTF
TGTGCCAGCAGGTCGGGACAGGGGAACTATGGCTACACCTTC
>.|TRBJ2-7|TRBV2|.
CASTPDRANYEQYF
TGTGCCAGCACCCCGGACAGAGCAAACTACGAGCAGTACTTC
>.|TRBJ2-3|TRBV7-9|TRBD2
CASSPRVRREDKDTQYF
TGTGCCAGCAGCCCCCGGGTACGGCGGGAGGATAAAGATACGCAGTATTTT
>.|TRBJ2-3|TRBV6-4|TRBD2
CASTPEAGEGTDTQYF
TGTGCCAGCACCCCAGAAGCGGGAGAAGGCACAGATACGCAGTATTTT
>.|TRBJ2-7|TRBV2|.
CASSEDGSGVGYEQYF
TGTGCCAGCAGTGAAGATGGGTCGGGAGTAGGATACGAGCAGTACTTC
>.|TRBJ2-3|TRBV6-4|TRBD2
CASSARTSGGSVTQYF
TGTGCCAGCAGTGCCCGGACTAGCGGGGGGTCAGTTACGCAGTATTTT
>.|TRBJ2-1|TRBV19|TRBD2
CASSRPPGLGYNEQFF
TGTGCCAGTAGTAGGCCGCCGGGACTAGGTTACAATGAGCAGTTCTTC
>once|TRBJ2-3|TRBV30|.
CAWMRGLNRDTQYF
TGTGCCTGGATGAGGGGACTCAACAGGGATACGCAGTATTTT
>.|TRBJ2-2|TRBV6-2/TRBV6-3|TRBD1
CASSYLRRDRNTGELFF
TGTGCCAGCAGTTACTTACGCCGGGACAGGAACACCGGGGAGCTGTTTTTT
>.|TRBJ1-2|TRBV14|TRBD1
CASSRGTGSPRGYTF
TGTGCCAGCAGCCGGGGGACAGGAAGTCCGCGGGGCTACACCTTC
>.|TRBJ1-5|TRBV6-5|TRBD1
CASSFTGTGRQPQHF
TGTGCCAGCAGTTTCACCGGGACAGGCCGTCAGCCCCAGCATTTT